The rows below give T cell receptor beta chains drawn from one sample of a study of cytomegalovirus exposure and HLA in healthy donors. TCRdb keeps only in-frame clones here, not all; method: immunoSEQ multiplex PCR. The repertoire holds about 180,000 clones, with around 77% as singletons. The sample was PBMCs. Receptors were obtained from a man aged 60 to 69 in good health and CMV-seronegative. Each CDR3 is given with its conserved first and last residue. Each record gives: CDR3 DNA, CDR3 protein, V gene, clone size, J gene, D gene. The D gene is left open where the match is weak. Part of the rows lack a size; the others show once, few, many or a class for expanded clones.

DNA: TGTGCCAGCCAGGCAGGGCGCGATGGCTACACCTTC; CDR3: CASQAGRDGYTF; V: TRBV2; size: -; J: TRBJ1-2; D: -
DNA: TGTGCCAGCAGCTTAGGCCCGACTAACAAAGAGACCCAGTACTTC; CDR3: CASSLGPTNKETQYF; V: TRBV11-2; size: -; J: TRBJ2-5; D: -
DNA: TGTGCCAGCACCGAGGGACAATATTACATTCAGTACTTC; CDR3: CASTEGQYYIQYF; V: TRBV7-9; size: once; J: TRBJ2-4; D: -
DNA: TGTGCCAGCAGCTCACAACTAGCGGGAGGGACCCTTAGCACAGATACGCAGTATTTT; CDR3: CASSSQLAGGTLSTDTQYF; V: TRBV7-8; size: -; J: TRBJ2-3; D: TRBD2
DNA: TGTGCCAGCAGCTACCGATCCCCCGGCAGCGGGCGTCAGAGTAGTTTGAATGAGCAGTTCTTC; CDR3: CASSYRSPGSGRQSSLNEQFF; V: TRBV9; size: -; J: TRBJ2-1; D: -
DNA: TGTGCCAGCAGCGGGATTCTCGGACAGGGACCCTACGAGCAGTACTTC; CDR3: CASSGILGQGPYEQYF; V: TRBV2; size: many; J: TRBJ2-7; D: TRBD1
DNA: TGTGCCAGCAGCCAAAGCCCGACAGGGCTGGACGAGCAGTACTTC; CDR3: CASSQSPTGLDEQYF; V: TRBV28; size: -; J: TRBJ2-7; D: TRBD1
DNA: TGTGCTAGTGCCGCCCCCCGGGGACAGGGCGGTGAAAAACTGTTTTTT; CDR3: CASAAPRGQGGEKLFF; V: TRBV12-5; size: -; J: TRBJ1-4; D: TRBD1
DNA: TGTGCCAGCGGACCCGTAGGACAGCAGTTCTATCAGCCCCAGCATTTT; CDR3: CASGPVGQQFYQPQHF; V: TRBV28; size: -; J: TRBJ1-5; D: -
DNA: TGTGCCAGCAGTCCACTGGGACTAGCGGGACTCTACAATGAGCAGTTCTTC; CDR3: CASSPLGLAGLYNEQFF; V: TRBV28; size: -; J: TRBJ2-1; D: TRBD2
DNA: TGTGCCAGTAGTATTGTCGGGGGTGCTGAAGCTTTCTTT; CDR3: CASSIVGGAEAFF; V: TRBV19; size: -; J: TRBJ1-1; D: -
DNA: TGTGCCAGCAGCTTACAGTCCCGGACTAGCGGGAGAGCAGATACGCAGTATTTT; CDR3: CASSLQSRTSGRADTQYF; V: TRBV7-2; size: few; J: TRBJ2-3; D: TRBD2
DNA: TGTGCCTGCGGACAGCTCTCTGGGGCCAACGTCCTGACTTTC; CDR3: CACGQLSGANVLTF; V: TRBV7-9; size: -; J: TRBJ2-6; D: -
DNA: TGTGCCAGCAGTGAGAGGGGGCGGGAGCAGTACTTC; CDR3: CASSERGREQYF; V: TRBV25-1; size: few; J: TRBJ2-7; D: TRBD1
DNA: TGTGCCAGCAGTTTTTCTCGAGGACTTGAGACCCAGTACTTC; CDR3: CASSFSRGLETQYF; V: TRBV28; size: -; J: TRBJ2-5; D: -
DNA: TGTGCCAGCAGTGAAGCGCTCCGGGCCAGGGGATACGAGCAGTACTTC; CDR3: CASSEALRARGYEQYF; V: TRBV2; size: -; J: TRBJ2-7; D: -
DNA: TGTGCCAGCAGTCACAACAGGCCATCTGAGCAGTTCTTC; CDR3: CASSHNRPSEQFF; V: TRBV7-2; size: -; J: TRBJ2-1; D: -
DNA: TGTGCCAGCAGTTTAAGAGACAGGGCAAATTCACCCCTCCACTTT; CDR3: CASSLRDRANSPLHF; V: TRBV28; size: -; J: TRBJ1-6; D: TRBD1
DNA: TGTGCCAGTAGTATTTCAGCGGATCGCTCCTACAATGAGCAGTTCTTC; CDR3: CASSISADRSYNEQFF; V: TRBV19; size: once; J: TRBJ2-1; D: -
DNA: TGCGCCAGCAGCTCCGCGGCACAGGCGAACACCGGGGAGCTGTTTTTT; CDR3: CASSSAAQANTGELFF; V: TRBV4-3; size: once; J: TRBJ2-2; D: -
DNA: TGTGCCAGCAGCCTGGGACAGTTTTCCTACGAGCAGTACTTC; CDR3: CASSLGQFSYEQYF; V: TRBV5-6; size: -; J: TRBJ2-7; D: TRBD1
DNA: TGCGCCAGCAGCTTGGCACAGGGTGGCTATGGCTACACCTTC; CDR3: CASSLAQGGYGYTF; V: TRBV5-1; size: -; J: TRBJ1-2; D: -
DNA: TGTGCCAGCAGCCCGGGGACAGGGAGGTACGAGCAGTACTTC; CDR3: CASSPGTGRYEQYF; V: TRBV13; size: -; J: TRBJ2-7; D: TRBD1
DNA: TGTGCCAGCAACCCAGACAGGGCCCGCTCCTATAATTCACCCCTCCACTTT; CDR3: CASNPDRARSYNSPLHF; V: TRBV27; size: -; J: TRBJ1-6; D: TRBD1
DNA: TGTGCCAGCAGCAAGACAGGGTCGAATGGCTACACCTTC; CDR3: CASSKTGSNGYTF; V: TRBV5-4; size: -; J: TRBJ1-2; D: TRBD1
DNA: TGTGCCAGCAGCACCCGGACTAGCGGGGGCCCAGATACGCAGTATTTT; CDR3: CASSTRTSGGPDTQYF; V: TRBV9; size: -; J: TRBJ2-3; D: TRBD2
DNA: TGTGCCATGTCGACAGGGGCTCGTGGCTACACCTTC; CDR3: CAMSTGARGYTF; V: TRBV10-3; size: -; J: TRBJ1-2; D: TRBD1
DNA: TGTGCCATCAGTGAGTCTTTAGCGGACACCGGGGAGCTGTTTTTT; CDR3: CAISESLADTGELFF; V: TRBV10-3; size: -; J: TRBJ2-2; D: -
DNA: TGTGCCTGGCGGGTAGATAACTATGGCTACACCTTC; CDR3: CAWRVDNYGYTF; V: TRBV30; size: -; J: TRBJ1-2; D: -
DNA: TGTGCCAGCGGACGAGGACAGGGGAACTATGGCTACACCTTC; CDR3: CASGRGQGNYGYTF; V: TRBV6-5; size: -; J: TRBJ1-2; D: TRBD1
DNA: TGCGCCAGCAGCTTGGATTTTCGGGACAGGGTCACAGATACGCAGTATTTT; CDR3: CASSLDFRDRVTDTQYF; V: TRBV5-1; size: -; J: TRBJ2-3; D: TRBD1
DNA: TGCGCCAGCACCCAGGGGCAGCTAGGCGCCGAGACCCAGTACTTC; CDR3: CASTQGQLGAETQYF; V: TRBV5-1; size: -; J: TRBJ2-5; D: -
DNA: TGTGCCACCAGCAAAGAAGGGGTTGGTCCCGACGCTTTCTTT; CDR3: CATSKEGVGPDAFF; V: TRBV15; size: -; J: TRBJ1-1; D: -
DNA: TGTGCCAGCAGTTACTTCCAGGGGCCGTACGAGCAGTACTTC; CDR3: CASSYFQGPYEQYF; V: TRBV6-5; size: -; J: TRBJ2-7; D: -
DNA: TGTGCCAGCAGTTTTAGGTTGGGGACTCCGACCTCCTACGAGCAGTACTTC; CDR3: CASSFRLGTPTSYEQYF; V: TRBV28; size: -; J: TRBJ2-7; D: -
DNA: TGTGCCAGCGGCCCCGGACAGAATACCCGCACAGATACGCAGTATTTT; CDR3: CASGPGQNTRTDTQYF; V: TRBV6-6; size: -; J: TRBJ2-3; D: -
DNA: TGTGCCAGCGGGACAGTGAACACTGAAGCTTTCTTT; CDR3: CASGTVNTEAFF; V: TRBV7-2; size: -; J: TRBJ1-1; D: TRBD1
DNA: TGTGCCAGCAGCTCAGGACAGGGGACAGCCAAAAACATTCAGTACTTC; CDR3: CASSSGQGTAKNIQYF; V: TRBV11-2; size: -; J: TRBJ2-4; D: TRBD1
DNA: TGTGCCAGCAGCTCCCAGTGGGGGGCTGAAGCTTTCTTT; CDR3: CASSSQWGAEAFF; V: TRBV7-2; size: few; J: TRBJ1-1; D: -
DNA: -; CDR3: CASSSSQDTQYF; V: TRBV6-5; size: -; J: TRBJ2-3; D: -
DNA: TGTGCCAGCTCACTTTCATCCGGGACAGGGGGGCAGCCCCAGCATTTT; CDR3: CASSLSSGTGGQPQHF; V: TRBV18; size: once; J: TRBJ1-5; D: TRBD1
DNA: TGTGCCAGCAGCCCCAGACAGGGGAAGAGCTATGGCTACACCTTC; CDR3: CASSPRQGKSYGYTF; V: TRBV9; size: -; J: TRBJ1-2; D: TRBD1
DNA: TGTGCCACCAATCCTCCAGCGGGAGCAGTCAATGAGCAGTTCTTC; CDR3: CATNPPAGAVNEQFF; V: TRBV19; size: -; J: TRBJ2-1; D: TRBD2
DNA: TGTGCCAGCAGCTTCGCCGACGGGAATTCACCCCTCCACTTT; CDR3: CASSFADGNSPLHF; V: TRBV5-5; size: few; J: TRBJ1-6; D: -
DNA: TGTGCCAGCAGTATAGACCAAGAGACCCAGTACTTC; CDR3: CASSIDQETQYF; V: TRBV6-5; size: -; J: TRBJ2-5; D: -
DNA: TGTGCCAGCAGCCAAACCCTAGCGGGGGGTCGCACCGGGGAGCTGTTTTTT; CDR3: CASSQTLAGGRTGELFF; V: TRBV14; size: -; J: TRBJ2-2; D: TRBD2
DNA: TGTGCCAGCAGCCCGATGGGACAGGGCCCTGGAAACACCATATATTTT; CDR3: CASSPMGQGPGNTIYF; V: TRBV7-3; size: -; J: TRBJ1-3; D: TRBD1
DNA: TGTGCCATCAGTGGAGGGACAGGGGACTATGGCTACCCCTTC; CDR3: CAISGGTGDYGYPF; V: TRBV10-3; size: few; J: TRBJ1-2; D: TRBD1
DNA: TGTGCCAGCAGCTACCGACAGGGCCTGAGCACAGATACGCAGTATTTT; CDR3: CASSYRQGLSTDTQYF; V: TRBV7-3; size: -; J: TRBJ2-3; D: TRBD1
DNA: TGTGCCAGCAGCTTAGGGACATCCCAAGAGACCCAGTACTTC; CDR3: CASSLGTSQETQYF; V: TRBV7-2; size: -; J: TRBJ2-5; D: -
DNA: TGTGCCAGCAGTGTCCACAGGGTCGATAATGAAAAACTGTTTTTT; CDR3: CASSVHRVDNEKLFF; V: TRBV6-1; size: -; J: TRBJ1-4; D: -